One T cell receptor (beta chain) is described in this entry. These data belong to a study of preoperative IRX-2 immunotherapy in early breast cancer. The germline gives CDR1 GTSNPN, CDR2 SVGIG (reference sequence). This CDR3 has 14 amino acids. V lost 2 bases and J 7 bases, leaving 15 bases between the germline ends. Assay used: immunoSEQ multiplex PCR; TCRdb lists only in-frame clones, some missing. This table has about 42,000 clones, roughly 80% appearing once. The sample's treatment: preoperative locoregional IRX-2 cytokine immunotherapy. Patients received preoperative, locoregional IRX-2 cytokine immunotherapy in a phase Ib study.

The chain carries TRBV30 and TRBJ1-5; weak D call: TRBD1 (6 bases). The specimen was tumor tissue, collected after IRX-2 immunotherapy. The clonotype was recovered from a human donor with breast cancer. In DNA form, the CDR3 reads TGTGCCTGGAGTCCTCCAGGGGTACGGCAGCCCCAGCATTTT. It encodes CAWSPPGVRQPQHF.